The 29 T cell receptor beta chains presented below share a single source sample, sequenced in a study of yellow fever vaccine responses in identical twins. TCRdb re-called the RT-PCR reads through MiXCR, storing one row per CDR3 protein. This table has approximately 5,000 distinct CDR3 sequences, 60% to 85% appearing once. Here the sequenced sample was T cells from blood (PBMCs), unsorted or a sorted subset (not recorded which), taken before or after yellow fever vaccination (not recorded which). The receptor set was obtained from a woman between 18 and 30 years old who received the yellow fever vaccine.

There are a few counts of this clonotype. The chain links TRBV4-1 to TRBJ1-1; 12 nucleotides agree with TRBD1. This CDR3 contains 16 residues. Per germline, CDR1 MGHRA and CDR2 YSYEKL. Unmatched junction bases numbered 4, after V lost 1 base and J lost 4 bases. The CDR3 loop reads CASSQVGQGAFTEAFF. CDR3 in DNA: TGCGCCAGCAGCCAAGTGGGACAGGGGGCTTTCACTGAAGCTTTCTTT.

CDR3 amino acids: CASSLGVVGHEQFF. Written as DNA, the CDR3 is TGTGCCAGCAGCTTGGGGGTAGTAGGGCATGAGCAGTTCTTC. The V gene is TRBV5-6, the J gene TRBJ2-1; D not certain. This CDR3 is built from 14 residues. Trimming cost V 0 bases and J 8 bases, with 12 bases left between them. Germline values: CDR1 SGHDT, CDR2 YYEEEE.

The chain is built from TRBV15 and TRBJ2-3; D is unclear. V lost 0 bases to trimming and J lost 0 bases, with 10 bases between them. Germline assignment: CDR1 LNHNV and CDR2 YYDKDF (reference sequence). The CDR3 has 16 amino acids. The CDR3 is CATSREPPPSTDTQYF. DNA of the CDR3: TGTGCCACCAGCAGAGAACCTCCCCCTAGCACAGATACGCAGTATTTT.

This chain uses TRBV28 with TRBJ1-6, with unresolved D. Germline V gene data show CDR1 as MDHEN and CDR2 as SYDVKM. The CDR3 is 13 amino acids. With 0 bases removed from V and 6 bases from J, the gap between germline ends came to 3 bases. CDR3 sequence: CASSLWANSPLHF. DNA for the CDR3: TGTGCCAGCAGTTTATGGGCTAATTCACCCCTCCACTTT. The whole variable domain, remainder taken from reference TRBV28 and TRBJ1-6, is DVKVTQSSRYLVKRTGEKVFLECVQDMDHENMFWYRQDPGLGLRLIYFSYDVKMKEKGDIPEGYSVSREKKERFSLILESASTNQTSMYLCASSLWANSPLHFGNGTRLTVT.

The count of this clonotype is one. The chain employs TRBV12-1 and TRBJ2-7; no DNA check was done on the table's D call, TRBD1. TRBV12-1 is a pseudogene segment. The CDR3 sequence is 14 residues long. As DNA, the CDR3 is TGTGCCAGCAGTGGGGGACGTAGCTCCTACGAGCAGTACTTC. This encodes CASSGGRSSYEQYF.

This clonotype was found a few times. V and J are TRBV6-1 and TRBJ1-2, with D perhaps matching TRBD1 (5 bases). The CDR3 runs to 11 residues. Germline V gene data show CDR1 as MNHNS and CDR2 as SASEGT. V was shortened by 8 bases and J by 2 bases, with 6 bases between the two germline ends. Here the CDR3 reads CASQGNYGYTF. The CDR3 DNA follows: TGTGCCAGCCAGGGAAACTATGGCTACACCTTC.

In its sample, this clonotype was seen a few times. The chain carries TRBV5-1 and TRBJ2-5; 11 nucleotides align to TRBD2. Germline assignment: CDR1 SGHRS and CDR2 YFSETQ. The CDR3 extends over 15 amino acids. With 4 bases clipped from V and 5 bases from J, the junction kept 7 bases outside the gene matches. This CDR3 reads CASSAGTSGMETQYF. The DNA for the CDR3 is TGCGCCAGCAGCGCCGGGACTAGCGGAATGGAGACCCAGTACTTC.

CDR3 loop: CASSQVRGPSYGYTF. The DNA of the CDR3 is TGTGCCAGCAGCCAAGTTCGAGGGCCGAGCTATGGCTACACCTTC. V usage is TRBV4-2 and J usage is TRBJ1-2; D unclear. This CDR3 contains 15 residues. The germline V and J ends were trimmed by 1 base and 4 bases, with 13 bases remaining between them. The V gene's germline CDR1 is LGHNA and CDR2 YNFKEQ.

The chain carries TRBV10-1 and TRBJ2-1; D gene ambiguous. CDR1 is WNHNN and CDR2 is SYGVQD in the germline V gene (reference sequence). CDR3 size: 14 residues. V shed 6 bases and J shed 4 bases, with 13 bases lying between them. This CDR3 is CASSRPTPYNEQFF. The CDR3 nucleotides read TGCGCCAGCAGCCGCCCTACCCCATACAATGAGCAGTTCTTC.

The rearrangement joins TRBV24-1 to TRBJ2-7; tentative D call: TRBD2 (5 bases). Trimming pared 5 bases from V and 1 base from J, leaving 8 bases between. The CDR3 runs 13 residues. Germline CDR1 reads KGHDR; CDR2 reads SFDVKD. This CDR3 reads CATSASGSYEQYF. The CDR3, as DNA: TGTGCCACCAGTGCCAGCGGTTCCTACGAGCAGTACTTC.

This chain joins TRBV29-1 and TRBJ2-3, with 8 bases matching TRBD2. J was trimmed by 0 bases and V by 2 bases; bases with no gene match: 7. The CDR3 has 16 amino acids. CDR1 SQVTM and CDR2 ANQGSEA come from the germline V gene. The CDR3 DNA reads TGCAGCGTTGAAACAGGACTAGCTGCTAGCACAGATACGCAGTATTTT. Its translation is CSVETGLAASTDTQYF.

The chain couples TRBV13 to TRBJ2-7, with a tentative D call TRBD2 (5 bases). V was cut by 5 bases and J by 7 bases, with 12 bases left in between. The CDR3 covers 12 residues. In germline, CDR1 is PRHDT, CDR2 FYEKMQ (reference sequence). The CDR3 region has the DNA TGTGCCAGCAGCCGGACTCCGCGGGAGCAGTACTTC. It translates to CASSRTPREQYF.

The chain uses TRBV4-2 and TRBJ2-3; possible D gene TRBD1, 5 bases. The germline V gene has CDR1 LGHNA and CDR2 YNFKEQ. V lost 4 bases, J lost 4 bases, and 9 bases lay in between. The CDR3 has 13 amino acids. This CDR3 is CASSRQIPDTQYF. For the CDR3, the DNA is TGTGCCAGCAGCCGACAGATCCCAGATACGCAGTATTTT.

The chain employs TRBV12-3 or TRBV12-4 and TRBJ2-1, with a possible D match to TRBD2 (5 bases). Trimming cost V 4 bases and J 6 bases, with 10 bases left between them. CDR3 size: 13 residues. For the CDR3, the DNA is TGTGCCAGCAGTTGGAACGGACTCAATGAGCAGTTCTTC. This gives the protein CASSWNGLNEQFF.

This chain joins TRBV11-3 and TRBJ2-3; a possible D gene is TRBD2 (6 bases). Deletions cut 1 base from V and 4 bases from J, with 15 bases between. This CDR3 comprises 16 residues. The V gene's germline CDR1 is SGHNT and CDR2 YENEEA. CDR3 amino acids: CASSLGTTGAPDTQYF. The CDR3, as DNA: TGTGCCAGCAGCTTAGGGACTACAGGCGCTCCAGATACGCAGTATTTT.

The chain recombines TRBV10-3 with TRBJ1-5; 11 nucleotides agree with TRBD1. Per germline, CDR1 ENHRY and CDR2 SYGVKD. The ends lost 10 bases at V and 2 bases at J; junction bases unmatched: 10. The CDR3 spans 16 residues. The CDR3 region is CATKDRGLEGNQPQHF. The DNA for the CDR3 is TGTGCCACGAAGGACAGGGGGCTTGAGGGCAATCAGCCCCAGCATTTT.

The gene calls are TRBV24-1 and TRBJ1-1, with TRBD1 matching 7 bases. The CDR3 spans 13 residues. V dropped 4 bases and J dropped 5; count of bases not matched to a gene: 3. CDR1 KGHDR and CDR2 SFDVKD come from the germline V gene. Here the CDR3 reads CATSEQGGTEAFF. The CDR3 DNA follows: TGTGCCACCAGTGAGCAGGGGGGGACTGAAGCTTTCTTT.

The CDR3 protein is CSAGSGADNSPLHF. CDR3 nucleotide sequence: TGCAGTGCTGGGAGCGGGGCGGATAATTCACCCCTCCACTTT. The V and J genes are TRBV20-1 and TRBJ1-6; tentatively, D is TRBD1 (5 bases). Germline assignment: CDR1 DFQATT and CDR2 SNEGSKA (reference sequence). The V end lost 5 bases, the J end lost 5 bases, and 13 bases lay between the germline ends. This CDR3 is built from 14 residues.

V usage is TRBV5-4 and J usage is TRBJ2-1, with 10 positions matching TRBD1. V gave up 0 bases and J gave up 8 bases; unmatched junction bases: 2. This CDR3 comprises 14 residues. In germline, CDR1 is SGHNT, CDR2 YYREEE (reference sequence). The CDR3 bases are TGTGCCAGCAGCTTGGCGGACAGGGGGTATGAGCAGTTCTTC. Its protein is CASSLADRGYEQFF.

The gene calls are TRBV28 and TRBJ2-7; 10 bases line up with TRBD2. The J segment lost 2 bases and the V segment lost 6 bases, leaving 4 bases of the junction unmatched. The CDR3 extends over 14 amino acids. CDR1 and CDR2 from the germline V gene are MDHEN and SYDVKM. CDR3 protein: CASSLAGATYEQYF. CDR3 sequence (DNA): TGTGCCAGCAGCCTAGCGGGAGCGACCTACGAGCAGTACTTC.

This sequence joins TRBV11-2 and TRBJ2-3, with no clear D. V gave up 0 bases and J gave up 0 bases, with 7 bases separating them. Germline V CDR1 and CDR2: SGHAT, FQNNGV. The CDR3 extends over 15 amino acids. CDR3 in DNA: TGTGCCAGCAGCTTAGACATCGTTAGCACAGATACGCAGTATTTT. Amino acid sequence: CASSLDIVSTDTQYF.

The V call is TRBV6-1, the J call TRBJ2-3; D gene uncertain. The V and J ends lost 2 bases and 0 bases respectively, with 6 bases between them. This CDR3 comprises 14 residues. Germline V gene data show CDR1 as MNHNS and CDR2 as SASEGT. The CDR3 DNA follows: TGTGCCAGCAGTGAATGGTGGAGCACAGATACGCAGTATTTT. Encoded protein: CASSEWWSTDTQYF.

This rearrangement joins TRBV5-1 to TRBJ1-4; the match to TRBD1 covers 8 bases. Germline V gene lookup returns CDR1 SGHRS and CDR2 YFSETQ. The V segment lost 3 bases and the J segment 1 base; nucleotides outside the gene matches: 8. This CDR3 has 17 amino acids. The CDR3 reads CASSSRTGWGTNEKLFF. CDR3 bases: TGCGCCAGCAGCTCCCGGACAGGGTGGGGAACTAATGAAAAACTGTTTTTT. Complete variable domain (other parts from reference TRBV5-1 and TRBJ1-4): KAGVTQTPRYLIKTRGQQVTLSCSPISGHRSVSWYQQTPGQGLQFLFEYFSETQRNKGNFPGRFSGRQFSNSRSEMNVSTLELGDSALYLCASSSRTGWGTNEKLFFGSGTQLSVL.

The chain uses TRBV12-3 or TRBV12-4 and TRBJ2-1; D possibly matches TRBD1 or TRBD2 (6 bases each). The CDR3 contains 13 residues. V shed 7 bases and J shed 6 bases, with 13 bases lying between them. The CDR3: CASTYWGANEQFF. In DNA form, the CDR3 reads TGTGCCAGCACGTATTGGGGGGCCAATGAGCAGTTCTTC.

This sequence joins TRBV15 and TRBJ1-5, with D maybe TRBD1 (5 bases). V was shortened by 0 bases and J by 6 bases, with 9 bases between the two germline ends. The CDR3 runs 14 residues. Germline CDR1 is LNHNV and CDR2 is YYDKDF (reference sequence). The CDR3 DNA follows: TGTGCCACCAGCAGAGACAAGGGGTCTCAGCCCCAGCATTTT. Residues: CATSRDKGSQPQHF. Drawing the rest from reference TRBV15 and TRBJ1-5, the complete variable domain is DAMVIQNPRYQVTQFGKPVTLSCSQTLNHNVMYWYQQKSSQAPKLLFHYYDKDFNNEADTPDNFQSRRPNTSFCFLDIRSPGLGDTAMYLCATSRDKGSQPQHFGDGTRLSIL.

This clonotype was seen more than once but under ten times. The chain employs TRBV11-1 and TRBJ2-7; 11 bases line up with TRBD2. In germline, CDR1 is SGHAT, CDR2 FQDESV (reference sequence). With V trimmed by 4 bases and J by 6 bases, 8 bases remained unmatched. CDR3 length: 15 residues. This CDR3 is CASSSRLAGGSEQYF. CDR3 nucleotides: TGTGCCAGCAGCTCACGGCTAGCGGGAGGCTCCGAGCAGTACTTC.

This clonotype was picked up a small number of times. The CDR3 here is CASSPFSGLHEKLFF. The CDR3 DNA is TGTGCCAGCTCACCCTTTTCCGGGCTACATGAAAAACTGTTTTTT. This chain connects TRBV18 to TRBJ1-4; D unclear. The germline V gene encodes CDR1 KGHSH and CDR2 LQKENI. This CDR3 contains 15 residues. V dropped 3 bases and J dropped 6 bases, with 14 bases sitting between them.

V and J are TRBV3-1 and TRBJ2-7, with 9 bases matching TRBD1. Germline-derived CDR1 and CDR2 are LGHDT and YNNKEL (reference sequence). V lost 4 bases and J lost 7; bases outside the gene matches: 8. The length of the CDR3 is 14 residues. CDR3 in DNA: TGTGCCAGCAGCCTCCGACAGGGGGGTAGTGAGCAGTACTTC. It codes for CASSLRQGGSEQYF.

The chain has TRBV6-2 or TRBV6-3 and TRBJ2-3; 7 nucleotides align to TRBD2. The CDR3 has 14 residues. The J segment lost 3 bases and the V segment lost 5 bases, leaving 5 bases of the junction unmatched. CDR1 MNHEY and CDR2 SVGEGT come from the germline V gene. The CDR3, as DNA: TGTGCCAGCAGTCACCTAGCGGAAACAGATACGCAGTATTTT. It codes for CASSHLAETDTQYF.